The source of this TCR beta chain is a study of T cells after yellow fever vaccination. This clonotype has a count of ten or more. The antigen remains unidentified. Findings and limits, study-wide: Researchers report a weaker secondary response that nonetheless peaked faster, day 5 versus 15. The booster saw the reappearance of most primary-vaccination clones (around 96% CD4, roughly 87% CD8).

They built TCR cDNA with 5'RACE template switching, a step that put in a universal primer site and UMIs. TCRdb itself ran the 5' RACE reads through MiXCR, one entry per CDR3 protein. The sample consists of more than 300,000 distinct CDR3 sequences, 3.5% to 4.5% of them appearing once. The CDR3 sequence is 15 residues long. V gave up 6 bases and J gave up 1 base; unmatched junction bases: 4. CDR1 is MNHEY and CDR2 is SVGEGT in the germline V gene. This TCR came from a man between 18 and 35 years old who received the YFV17D yellow fever vaccine. V gene TRBV6-2 or TRBV6-3 combines with J gene TRBJ2-3, with TRBD2 matching over 10 bases. The sample consisted of PBMCs, taken 15 days after the yellow fever booster vaccination. The DNA for the CDR3 is TGTGCCAGCAGACAACTAGCGGGGCGCACAGATACGCAGTATTTT. The encoded protein is CASRQLAGRTDTQYF.